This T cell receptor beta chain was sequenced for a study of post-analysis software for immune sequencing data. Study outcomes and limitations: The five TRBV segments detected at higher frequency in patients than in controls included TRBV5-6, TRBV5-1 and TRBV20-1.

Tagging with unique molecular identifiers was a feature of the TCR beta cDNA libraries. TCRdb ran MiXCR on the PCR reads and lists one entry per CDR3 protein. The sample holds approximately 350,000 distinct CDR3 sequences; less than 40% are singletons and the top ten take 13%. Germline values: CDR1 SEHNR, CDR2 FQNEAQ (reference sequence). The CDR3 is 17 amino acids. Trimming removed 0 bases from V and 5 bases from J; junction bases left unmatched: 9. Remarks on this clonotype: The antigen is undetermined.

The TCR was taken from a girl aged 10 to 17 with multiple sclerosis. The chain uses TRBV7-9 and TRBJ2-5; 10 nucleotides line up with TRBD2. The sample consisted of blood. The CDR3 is CASSLAGVAGGQETQYF. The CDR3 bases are TGTGCCAGCAGCTTAGCCGGGGTAGCGGGGGGCCAGGAGACCCAGTACTTC.